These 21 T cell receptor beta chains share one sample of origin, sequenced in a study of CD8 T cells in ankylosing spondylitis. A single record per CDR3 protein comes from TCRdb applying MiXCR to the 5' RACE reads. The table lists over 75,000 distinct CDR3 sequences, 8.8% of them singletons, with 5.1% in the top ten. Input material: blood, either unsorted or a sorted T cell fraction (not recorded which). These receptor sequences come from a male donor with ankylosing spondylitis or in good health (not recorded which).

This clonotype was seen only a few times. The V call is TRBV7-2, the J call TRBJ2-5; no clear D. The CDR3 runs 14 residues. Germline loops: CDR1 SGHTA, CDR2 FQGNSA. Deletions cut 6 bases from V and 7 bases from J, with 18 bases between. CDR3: CASRPGRSDGTQYF. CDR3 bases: TGTGCCAGCAGACCCGGACGGAGTGATGGGACCCAGTACTTC. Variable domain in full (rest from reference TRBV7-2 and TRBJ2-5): GAGVSQSPSNKVTEKGKDVELRCDPISGHTALYWYRQSLGQGLEFLIYFQGNSAPDKSGLPSDRFSAERTGGSVSTLTIQRTQQEDSAVYLCASRPGRSDGTQYFGPGTRLLVL.

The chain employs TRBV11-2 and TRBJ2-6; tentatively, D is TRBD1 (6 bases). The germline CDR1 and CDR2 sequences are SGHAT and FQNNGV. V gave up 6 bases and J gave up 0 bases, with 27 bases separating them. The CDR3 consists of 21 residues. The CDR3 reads CASRPPTGWIQGNSGANVLTF. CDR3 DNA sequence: TGTGCCAGCAGACCACCCACAGGCTGGATACAGGGCAACTCTGGGGCCAACGTCCTGACTTTC.

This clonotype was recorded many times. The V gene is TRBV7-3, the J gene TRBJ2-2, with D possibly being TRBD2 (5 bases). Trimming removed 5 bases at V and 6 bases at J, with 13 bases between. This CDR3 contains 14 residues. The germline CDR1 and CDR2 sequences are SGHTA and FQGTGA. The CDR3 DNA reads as TGTGCCAGCAGCCCACGGGATCCTCCCGGGGAGCTGTTTTTT. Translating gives CASSPRDPPGELFF.

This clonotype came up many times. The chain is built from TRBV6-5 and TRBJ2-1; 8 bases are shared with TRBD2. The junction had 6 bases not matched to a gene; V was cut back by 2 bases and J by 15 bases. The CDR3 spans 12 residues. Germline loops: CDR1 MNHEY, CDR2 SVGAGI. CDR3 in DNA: TGTGCCAGCAGTTACCCCGGGGGGGCTCTGTTCTTC. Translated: CASSYPGGALFF.

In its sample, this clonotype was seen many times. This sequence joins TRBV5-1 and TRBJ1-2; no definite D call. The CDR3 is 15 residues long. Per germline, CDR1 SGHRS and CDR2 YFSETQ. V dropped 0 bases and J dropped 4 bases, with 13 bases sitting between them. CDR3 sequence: CASSLDYGDGYGYTF. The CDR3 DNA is TGCGCCAGCAGCTTGGATTATGGGGATGGCTATGGCTACACCTTC.

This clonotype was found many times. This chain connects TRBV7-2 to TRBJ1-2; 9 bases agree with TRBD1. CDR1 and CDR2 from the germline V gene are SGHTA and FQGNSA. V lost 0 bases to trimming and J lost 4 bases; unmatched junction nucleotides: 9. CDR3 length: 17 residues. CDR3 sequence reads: CASSLARPGQGGYGYTF. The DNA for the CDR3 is TGTGCCAGCAGCTTAGCGCGTCCGGGACAGGGAGGCTATGGCTACACCTTC.

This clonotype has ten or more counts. DNA of the CDR3: TGTGCCAGCTCACCCTCAGGGAGCTCTGGAAACACCATATATTTT. It translates to CASSPSGSSGNTIYF. The chain is built from TRBV18 and TRBJ1-3; weak D call: TRBD1 (5 bases). CDR1 and CDR2 (germline): KGHSH, LQKENI. CDR3 size: 15 residues. Trimming left V 3 bases short and J 0 bases short, with 9 bases between.

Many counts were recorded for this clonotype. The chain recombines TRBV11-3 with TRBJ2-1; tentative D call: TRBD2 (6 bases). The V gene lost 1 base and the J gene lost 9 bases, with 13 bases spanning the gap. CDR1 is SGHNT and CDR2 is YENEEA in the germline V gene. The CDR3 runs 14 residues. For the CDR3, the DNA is TGTGCCAGCAGCTTAGGGGGCGGGGTGGTTGAGCAGTTCTTC. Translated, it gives CASSLGGGVVEQFF. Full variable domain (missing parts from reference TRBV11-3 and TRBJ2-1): EAGVVQSPRYKIIEKKQPVAFWCNPISGHNTLYWYLQNLGQGPELLIRYENEEAVDDSQLPKDRFSAERLKGVDSTLKIQPAELGDSAVYLCASSLGGGVVEQFFGPGTRLTVL.

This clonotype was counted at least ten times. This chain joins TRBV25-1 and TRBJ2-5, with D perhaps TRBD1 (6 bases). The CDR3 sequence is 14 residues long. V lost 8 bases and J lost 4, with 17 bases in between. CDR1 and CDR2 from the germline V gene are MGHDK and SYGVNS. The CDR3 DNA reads TGTGCCAGCGCTTCAGGGGCTGGAGGAGAGACCCAGTACTTC. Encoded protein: CASASGAGGETQYF.

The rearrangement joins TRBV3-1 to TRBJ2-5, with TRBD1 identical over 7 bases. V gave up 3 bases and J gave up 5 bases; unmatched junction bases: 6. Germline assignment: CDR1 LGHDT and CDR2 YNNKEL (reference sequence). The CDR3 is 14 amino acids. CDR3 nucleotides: TGTGCCAGCAGCCATTTGGACAGGCCGGAGACCCAGTACTTC. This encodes CASSHLDRPETQYF.

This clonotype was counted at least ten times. The CDR3 sequence: CASSLAGQVNQPQHF. In DNA form, the CDR3 reads TGTGCCAGCAGCTTAGCTGGACAGGTCAATCAGCCCCAGCATTTT. The chain is built from TRBV7-2 and TRBJ1-5; 7 bases agree with TRBD1. CDR1 SGHTA and CDR2 FQGNSA come from the germline V gene. With V trimmed by 0 bases and J by 3 bases, 2 bases remained unmatched. The CDR3 contains 15 residues.

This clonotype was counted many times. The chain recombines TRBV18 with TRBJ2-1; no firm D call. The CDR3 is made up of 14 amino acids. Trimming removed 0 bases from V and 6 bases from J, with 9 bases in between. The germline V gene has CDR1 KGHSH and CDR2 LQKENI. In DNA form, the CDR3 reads TGTGCCAGCTCACCACCCAGTAAGAGCAATGAGCAGTTCTTC. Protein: CASSPPSKSNEQFF. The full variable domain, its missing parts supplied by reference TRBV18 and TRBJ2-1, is NAGVMQNPRHLVRRRGQEARLRCSPMKGHSHVYWYRQLPEEGLKFMVYLQKENIIDESGMPKERFSAEFPKEGPSILRIQQVVRGDSAAYFCASSPPSKSNEQFFGPGTRLTVL.

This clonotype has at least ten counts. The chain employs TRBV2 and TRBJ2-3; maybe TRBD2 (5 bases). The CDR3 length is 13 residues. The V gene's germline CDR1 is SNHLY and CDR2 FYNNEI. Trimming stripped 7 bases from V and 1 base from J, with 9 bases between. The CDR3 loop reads CASIGLGTDTQYF. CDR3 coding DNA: TGTGCCAGCATCGGACTTGGCACAGATACGCAGTATTTT.

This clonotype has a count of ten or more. CDR3 nucleotide sequence: TGTGCCAGCAGCTTAGATGTTCAGGGCGACTCCTACAATGAGCAGTTCTTC. It is translated as CASSLDVQGDSYNEQFF. The gene calls are TRBV7-6 and TRBJ2-1; maybe TRBD1 (5 bases). The CDR3 spans 17 residues. The V end lost 1 base, the J end lost 0 bases, and 13 bases lay between the germline ends. Germline assignment: CDR1 SGHVS and CDR2 FNYEAQ.

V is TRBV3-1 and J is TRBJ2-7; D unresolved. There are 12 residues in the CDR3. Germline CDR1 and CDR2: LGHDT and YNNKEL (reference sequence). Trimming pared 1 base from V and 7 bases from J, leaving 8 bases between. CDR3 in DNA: TGTGCCAGCAGCCAAGTGGTGGGTGAGCAGTACTTC. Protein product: CASSQVVGEQYF.

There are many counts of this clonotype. In nucleotides, the CDR3 is TGTGCCAGCAGCCAAGATCCGAGACGAGTCGGCGGGGAGCTGTTTTTT. This sequence encodes CASSQDPRRVGGELFF. The genes are TRBV3-1 and TRBJ2-2; D is uncertain. Trimming removed 0 bases from V and 7 bases from J, with 15 bases in between. The germline V gene has CDR1 LGHDT and CDR2 YNNKEL (reference sequence). CDR3 length: 16 amino acids.

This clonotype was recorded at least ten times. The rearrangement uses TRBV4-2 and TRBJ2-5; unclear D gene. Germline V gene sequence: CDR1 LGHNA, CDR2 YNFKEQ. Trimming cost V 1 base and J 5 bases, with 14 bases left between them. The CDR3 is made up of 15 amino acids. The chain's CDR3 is CASSQGPSEGETQYF. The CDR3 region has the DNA TGTGCCAGCAGCCAAGGCCCTAGTGAAGGGGAGACCCAGTACTTC.

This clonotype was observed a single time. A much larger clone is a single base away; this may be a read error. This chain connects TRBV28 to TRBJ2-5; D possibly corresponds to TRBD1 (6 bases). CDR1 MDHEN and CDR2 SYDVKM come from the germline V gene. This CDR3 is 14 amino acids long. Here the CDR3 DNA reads TGTACCAGCAGGGCCAGAGGGGGTCGGGAGACCCAGTACTTC. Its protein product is CTSRARGGRETQYF.

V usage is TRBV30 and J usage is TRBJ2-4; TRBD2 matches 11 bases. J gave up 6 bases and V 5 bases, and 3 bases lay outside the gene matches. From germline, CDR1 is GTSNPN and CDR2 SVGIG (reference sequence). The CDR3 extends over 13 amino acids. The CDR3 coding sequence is TGTGCCTGGGCTACTAGCGGGGGAAACATTCAGTACTTC. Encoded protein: CAWATSGGNIQYF.

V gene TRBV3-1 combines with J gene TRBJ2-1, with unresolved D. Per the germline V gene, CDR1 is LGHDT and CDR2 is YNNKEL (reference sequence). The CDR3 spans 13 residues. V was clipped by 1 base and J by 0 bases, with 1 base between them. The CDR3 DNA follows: TGTGCCAGCAGCCAAGTCTCCTACAATGAGCAGTTCTTC. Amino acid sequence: CASSQVSYNEQFF.

As DNA, the CDR3 is TGTGCCAGCAGCCAAAACCCGATCGACCGCTTGTATGGCTACACCTTC. This translates into CASSQNPIDRLYGYTF. The chain is built from TRBV3-1 and TRBJ1-2; D remains unclear. The CDR3 is 16 amino acids. Germline V lookup: CDR1 LGHDT, CDR2 YNNKEL (reference sequence). Deletions cut 2 bases from V and 5 bases from J, with 18 bases between.